This T cell receptor beta chain emerged from a study of cytomegalovirus exposure and HLA in healthy donors. Findings and limits, study-wide: A later look showed TCR association rates differing by HLA locus, highest for DRB1 and lowest for HLA-C. Among TCR sequences, most were rare, though some public TCRs appeared in many donors. The majority of CMV-associated TCR beta chains were reported as apparently HLA-restricted in a later analysis.

The J segment lost 9 bases and the V segment lost 2 bases, leaving 10 bases of the junction unmatched. The CDR3 is made up of 16 amino acids. Germline CDR1 is SGHRS and CDR2 is YFSETQ. Turning to this clone: Its antigen remains unknown.

The PCR had 60 Vbeta and 13 Jbeta primers. TCRdb's table, derived via immunoSEQ multiplex PCR, lists solely in-frame clones and lacks some. The table lists about 120,000 clones, approximately 80% of them singletons, with about 5.8% in the top ten. The gene calls are TRBV5-1 and TRBJ2-1; 11 nucleotides agree with TRBD2. The clonotype originates from a man between 18 and 29 years old in good health and CMV-seropositive. The sample comprised PBMCs. The CDR3 DNA sequence: TGCGCCAGCAGCTTCGGCCTAGCGGGAGGAGACGGTGAGCAGTTCTTC. It specifies CASSFGLAGGDGEQFF.